What follows is one TCR beta chain and its context. Antigen unknown. The CDR3 runs to 13 residues. V shed 6 bases, J shed 5 bases, and the junction held 4 bases outside the gene matches. The data derive from a study of T cell responses to AZD1222 COVID-19 vaccine. The repertoire was sequenced with immunoSEQ multiplex PCR; TCRdb's copy has only in-frame clones and lacks some. The sample contains 110,000 to 150,000 clones, roughly 85% of which appear only once. Study-level findings and limits: White British donors predominated, females outnumbered males, and clonal diversity was possibly underestimated.

This chain connects TRBV12-3 or TRBV12-4 to TRBJ1-2, with 9 bases aligning to TRBD1. Sequenced material: peripheral blood, taken on day 0 of AZD1222 vaccination. The TCR was taken from an adult in good health. CDR3 residues: CASSEGQGYGYTF. CDR3 in DNA: TGTGCCAGCAGCGAAGGACAGGGGTATGGCTACACCTTC.